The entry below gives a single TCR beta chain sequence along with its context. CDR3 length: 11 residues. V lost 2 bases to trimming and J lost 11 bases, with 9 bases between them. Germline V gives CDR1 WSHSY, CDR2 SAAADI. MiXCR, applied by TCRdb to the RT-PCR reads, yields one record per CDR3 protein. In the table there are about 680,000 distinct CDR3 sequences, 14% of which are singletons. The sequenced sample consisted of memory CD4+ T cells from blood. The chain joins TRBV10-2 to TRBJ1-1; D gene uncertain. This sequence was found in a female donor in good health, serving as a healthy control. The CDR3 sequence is CASSERLGAFF. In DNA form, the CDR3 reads TGCGCCAGCAGTGAGAGGCTAGGGGCTTTCTTT.